This T cell receptor beta chain is from a study of Ad26.COV2.S vaccination and SARS-CoV-2 variants. The wider study: In the study, Ad26.COV2.S was injected intramuscularly once, or twice 56 days apart.

On this clone itself: Its antigen is currently unknown.

Treatment of the sample: 19 received Ad26.COV2.S at low or high dose, single or two shots; about 5 received placebo; per-sample allocation not given. Samples came from day 63 after the first vaccine or placebo injection. Using immunoSEQ multiplex PCR, the repertoire was profiled, and TCRdb retains in-frame clones only, with some absent. The sample carries roughly 400,000 clones, about 92% recorded once. Trimming took 0 bases from V and 0 from J, leaving 11 bases between them. The CDR3 length is 17 residues. Germline V gene lookup returns CDR1 KGHDR and CDR2 SFDVKD. General observations from the study: Vaccinees displayed broader spike-specific TCR repertoires than placebo recipients. Reportedly, spike-specific CD8+ and CD4+ T cell responses achieved substantial breadth once vaccination had taken place. Comparability of non-spike TCR breadth was observed across vaccine and placebo recipients.

This sequence originates from a person between 18 and 65 years old who received the Ad26.COV2.S COVID-19 vaccine or a placebo. The rearrangement uses TRBV24-1 and TRBJ2-1; D unclear. Sample: peripheral blood, taken in a trial of Ad26.COV2.S vaccine versus placebo. CDR3 nucleotide sequence: TGTGCCACCAGTGATTTGCCGAGGCAGAGCTCCTACAATGAGCAGTTCTTC. Protein sequence: CATSDLPRQSSYNEQFF.